The rows below give T cell receptor beta chains drawn from one sample of a study of cytomegalovirus exposure and HLA in healthy donors. Sequenced by immunoSEQ multiplex PCR; TCRdb stores in-frame clones only, minus some. This sample yields about 200,000 clones, of which about 80% are seen a single time; 4.4% belongs to the top ten. Sequenced material: PBMCs. These TCRs come from a woman aged 25 to 45 in good health and CMV-seropositive. Each CDR3 is given with its conserved first and last residue. Fields, in order: CDR3 DNA, CDR3 protein, CDR3 length, V gene, J gene, clone size, D gene. The D gene is left open where the match is weak. Only part of the rows carry a size: once, few, many, or a class if the clone is expanded.

DNA: TGCGCCAGCAGCTACCGGGACAGGGGGTATGAAAACTATGGCTACACCTTC
CDR3: CASSYRDRGYENYGYTF
length: 17
V: TRBV5-1
J: TRBJ1-2
size: .
D: TRBD1

DNA: TGTGCCAGCAGCGCAGGGGGGACTGGCTATGGCTACACCTTC
CDR3: CASSAGGTGYGYTF
length: 14
V: TRBV9
J: TRBJ1-2
size: few
D: TRBD1

DNA: TGTGCCAGCTCACCAGGGACAGGGCATGGCTACACCTTC
CDR3: CASSPGTGHGYTF
length: 13
V: TRBV18
J: TRBJ1-2
size: .
D: TRBD1

DNA: TGTGCCAGCAGCCCCCGGATGGACAAATTGACAGATACGCAGTATTTT
CDR3: CASSPRMDKLTDTQYF
length: 16
V: TRBV5-4
J: TRBJ2-3
size: .
D: .

DNA: TGTGCCTGGAGGAAGGGAGGGGGTGGCTACACCTTC
CDR3: CAWRKGGGGYTF
length: 12
V: TRBV30
J: TRBJ1-2
size: .
D: .

DNA: TGTGCCAGCAGTTACTCGAACAGCCCCGACACCGGGGAGCTGTTTTTT
CDR3: CASSYSNSPDTGELFF
length: 16
V: TRBV6-5
J: TRBJ2-2
size: .
D: .

DNA: TGTGCCAGCAGACCGCAGGGGGATGAGACCCAGTACTTC
CDR3: CASRPQGDETQYF
length: 13
V: TRBV25-1
J: TRBJ2-5
size: .
D: TRBD1

DNA: TGTTCCAGCAGCTTAGGTCGCGGGCTGCTAGTTATTAGGGAGACCCAGTACTTC
CDR3: CSSSLGRGLLVIRETQYF
length: 18
V: TRBV7-9
J: TRBJ2-5
size: .
D: .

DNA: TGTGCCAGCAGTCCATGGCCTACGCAGTATTTT
CDR3: CASSPWPTQYF
length: 11
V: TRBV6-1
J: TRBJ2-3
size: .
D: .

DNA: TGTGCCAGCAGCTTAGAAGGACAGGGCTATGGCTACACCTTC
CDR3: CASSLEGQGYGYTF
length: 14
V: TRBV11-2
J: TRBJ1-2
size: once
D: TRBD1

DNA: TGTGCCAGCAGTTTAAAGCGGGGGGGCCATGAGCAGTTCTTC
CDR3: CASSLKRGGHEQFF
length: 14
V: TRBV28
J: TRBJ2-1
size: .
D: TRBD2

DNA: TGTGCCAGCAGCACCCAGCTAGCGTCGCCCTTGAATGAGCAGTTCTTC
CDR3: CASSTQLASPLNEQFF
length: 16
V: TRBV11-2
J: TRBJ2-1
size: .
D: .

DNA: TGCGCCAGCAGCCAAGATCTAGCGGGAAACACAGATACGCAGTATTTT
CDR3: CASSQDLAGNTDTQYF
length: 16
V: TRBV4-3
J: TRBJ2-3
size: .
D: TRBD2

DNA: TGTGCCAGCAGCGATCGTACGGTTCTCGAGCAGTACTTC
CDR3: CASSDRTVLEQYF
length: 13
V: TRBV6-6
J: TRBJ2-7
size: few
D: .

DNA: TGTGCCAGTAGTGAGACAGTGATGAACACTGAAGCTTTCTTT
CDR3: CASSETVMNTEAFF
length: 14
V: TRBV19
J: TRBJ1-1
size: .
D: .

DNA: TGTGCCAGCAGCGTAGCTTCTACCGGGGAGCTGTTTTTT
CDR3: CASSVASTGELFF
length: 13
V: TRBV9
J: TRBJ2-2
size: .
D: .

DNA: TGTGCCAGCGGGACAGGGGGTTCGAACACTGAAGCTTTCTTT
CDR3: CASGTGGSNTEAFF
length: 14
V: TRBV10-3
J: TRBJ1-1
size: .
D: TRBD1

DNA: TGTGCCAGCAGTTCAGCGGGGGGACGAAAAGATGAGCAGTTCTTC
CDR3: CASSSAGGRKDEQFF
length: 15
V: TRBV28
J: TRBJ2-1
size: .
D: TRBD2

DNA: TGTGCCAGCTCACCATTTTCCGGGACTAGCGGGCTCTACAATGAGCAGTTCTTC
CDR3: CASSPFSGTSGLYNEQFF
length: 18
V: TRBV18
J: TRBJ2-1
size: .
D: TRBD2

DNA: TGTGCCAGCAGCGAATCCGGGACTAGCCTCTACGAGCAGTACTTC
CDR3: CASSESGTSLYEQYF
length: 15
V: TRBV6-6
J: TRBJ2-7
size: .
D: TRBD2

DNA: TGCGCCAGCAGCTTGGCCCCGGGATCACAGTACAATGAGCAGTTCTTC
CDR3: CASSLAPGSQYNEQFF
length: 16
V: TRBV5-1
J: TRBJ2-1
size: .
D: .

DNA: TGTGCCAGTAGTATAGATCCTGGCTCACCCCTCCACTTT
CDR3: CASSIDPGSPLHF
length: 13
V: TRBV19
J: TRBJ1-6
size: .
D: .

DNA: TGCGCCAGCAGCCAAGAAACAGCCCTCGTGAACACTGAAGCTTTCTTT
CDR3: CASSQETALVNTEAFF
length: 16
V: TRBV4-1
J: TRBJ1-1
size: .
D: .

DNA: TGTGCCAGCAGCTTTGGCACGGGGAGCACTGAAGCTTTCTTT
CDR3: CASSFGTGSTEAFF
length: 14
V: TRBV5-6
J: TRBJ1-1
size: .
D: .

DNA: TGTGCCAGCAGCCCGGGACTAGATGACGAGCAGTACTTC
CDR3: CASSPGLDDEQYF
length: 13
V: TRBV9
J: TRBJ2-7
size: .
D: TRBD2

DNA: TGCAGCGTTGAAGCGACGGGTACAGATACGCAGTATTTT
CDR3: CSVEATGTDTQYF
length: 13
V: TRBV29-1
J: TRBJ2-3
size: few
D: .

DNA: TGTGCTAGTGGTTTCACGAGTGGCTATGGCTACACCTTC
CDR3: CASGFTSGYGYTF
length: 13
V: TRBV12-5
J: TRBJ1-2
size: once
D: .

DNA: TGTGCCAGCAGCTTAATGGGACAGGGGGCCGGGGAGCTGTTTTTT
CDR3: CASSLMGQGAGELFF
length: 15
V: TRBV7-9
J: TRBJ2-2
size: .
D: TRBD1

DNA: TGTGCCAGCAGTGATGCCTCCCAAGGAGAAGAAAAACTGTTTTTT
CDR3: CASSDASQGEEKLFF
length: 15
V: TRBV25-1
J: TRBJ1-4
size: once
D: .

DNA: TGTGCTAGTGGTGTGGCGGGAACTTCGGCCCAGTACTTC
CDR3: CASGVAGTSAQYF
length: 13
V: TRBV12-5
J: TRBJ2-5
size: .
D: .

DNA: TGTGCCAGCAGCTTAGCCGGGACAGGGGACGTGAACACTGAAGCTTTCTTT
CDR3: CASSLAGTGDVNTEAFF
length: 17
V: TRBV7-8
J: TRBJ1-1
size: .
D: TRBD1

DNA: TGTGCCAGCAGCTTAGCACCAGGGAGGGGGACTGAAGCTTTCTTT
CDR3: CASSLAPGRGTEAFF
length: 15
V: TRBV7-2
J: TRBJ1-1
size: .
D: .

DNA: TGTGCCAGCAGCCCCCGGCTAGCGGGGCCCGCACAGCAGTACTTC
CDR3: CASSPRLAGPAQQYF
length: 15
V: TRBV28
J: TRBJ2-7
size: .
D: TRBD2

DNA: TGCGCCAGCAGTGAGGGGGGGATGTCATACGAGCAGTTCTTC
CDR3: CASSEGGMSYEQFF
length: 14
V: TRBV10-2
J: TRBJ2-1
size: .
D: .

DNA: TGCGCCAGCAGCTTGGCCGTATTAGGGGATGAGCAGTTCTTC
CDR3: CASSLAVLGDEQFF
length: 14
V: TRBV5-1
J: TRBJ2-1
size: .
D: .